This T cell receptor beta chain was sequenced for a study of human T cells and chemical hapten exposure (dated by TCRdb to about 2021). About the investigation overall: For sensitization, 2% DPC in acetone was applied to an approximately 2 cm by approximately 2 cm area of upper inner arm skin. Weekly therapeutic DPC doses were additionally applied to the scalp of patients throughout the approximately 24-week study period. Patch testing was performed on the upper back with Finn chambers containing 0.01% DPC, and the patch tests were scored after 6 days according to International Contact Dermatitis Research Group standards. The patient cohort, mostly female, included alopecia areata with under or over 50% scalp involvement, alopecia totalis and alopecia universalis. Libraries were combined into a pool for sequencing, and differences in TCR yield between samples came mainly from small differences in library volumes within the pool. In alopecia patients, the study followed how the peripheral blood TCR repertoire changed in vivo over primary and secondary sensitization to diphenylcyclopropenone (DPC), a hapten. Blood was sampled from patients pre-sensitization (week 0) and at 2, 6 and about 24 weeks after DPC sensitization. Blood for TCR sequencing was provided by twenty-nine alopecia patients at one to four time points (pre-sensitization, 2, 6 and 24 weeks).

General conclusions and limits of the study: DPC sensitization did not change the number of TCRs with a frequency above 1 in 1000, and there was no evidence of changes in global repertoire structure. After repeated subsampling, the strength of the expansion versus patch-test correlation and the threshold at which it became significant changed. Expanded TCRs formed significantly more large CDR3 similarity clusters than pre-sensitization or healthy control sets, consistent with antigen-driven responses. Because every patient had alopecia, a presumed autoimmune disease, the patients' immune response might differ from that of healthy individuals. A positive correlation was found between the number of PT1 expanded TCRs and patch test score, with significance reached at thresholds 8, 16 and 32 but not 4.

V is pared back by 6 bases and J by 7 bases, with 13 bases lying between the germline termini. From the germline V gene, CDR1 is MNHNS and CDR2 is SASEGT. Spanning cysteine to phenylalanine, the CDR3 consists of 13 amino acids. Only CDR3 DNA is held: 39 bases, read in frame from base 1. In regard to this clonotype: The clone's antigen remains unknown. No much larger clonotype is one base removed from it; base qualities were not supplied.

The library relied on RACE. The sequencing machine was a NextSeq 500. During library preparation, unique molecular identifiers were attached to individual cDNA molecules so that TCRs could be counted quantitatively and reproducibly. Both TCR alpha and TCR beta chains were sequenced from each blood RNA sample. Per the authors' processing: A median of about 87,000 TCRs per sample was observed, with a range of about 20,000 to 700,000. V, J and CDR3 annotation of the TCR reads was performed with the Decombinator software suite. For the PS versus PT1 abundance plots, all samples were subsampled to the same number of TCRs (28,000). Expanded TCRs were defined as absent before sensitization and observed at least eight times at the 2-week time point. TCRdb's own reprocessing of the public reads used fastp at Q25 and MiXCR and kept productive beta chains. Duplicate CDR3 protein sequences are folded into a single record with the most common DNA and genes. For this entry, the V and J calls and clone size follow TCRdb and not the study's own pipeline. Recorded for this sample are 100,000 or so distinct CDR3 sequences; roughly 9.6% of them occurred a single time. Clones ranked in the top ten supply roughly 2.2% of the sample.

What the time point label conveys for this sample: patch test 2, 6 weeks after DPC sensitization. The treatment or condition label, as the study defines it: therapeutic diphenylcyclopropenone sensitization with weekly scalp DPC. At each patch-test visit, blood was drawn before the patch test was applied. To be eligible, patients had to be aged 18 to 70, diagnosed with alopecia and judged suitable for DPC therapy, while pregnant patients were excluded. Total RNA was extracted from unfractionated whole blood that had been collected in Tempus Blood RNA tubes. The sequencing used whole blood, collected in connection with sensitization to the hapten diphenylcyclopropenone (DPC). The chain is made from TRBV6-1 and TRBJ2-1; the D segment is perhaps TRBD1 or TRBD2, each sharing 5 matched bases. The clonotype originates from a man aged 40-55 years with alopecia areata. Some clones in this sample may be carry-over from other donors' samples. The DNA sequence follows: TGTGCCAGCAGGGGGGTAAGGGTTAATGAGCAGTTCTTC. It is translated as CASRGVRVNEQFF.